This TCR beta chain was sequenced in a study of blood T cells in healthy people across ages. Healthy Russian Caucasian donors spanned ages about 6 to 100 years. Each donor's blood draw was 8.5 to 10 milliliters of peripheral blood. Together with a sample-barcoded 5' primer, a J-beta primer mix was included in a second PCR lasting about 7 to 11 cycles. TCRdb reprocessed the 5' RACE reads with MiXCR, giving one entry per CDR3 protein. The sample includes 1.5 million to 1.8 million distinct CDR3 sequences, less than 45% of them seen just once. Findings and limits, study-wide: Long-lived donors carried more naive CD4+ cells and greater diversity than aged donors. Older individuals had lower TCR beta diversity per million T cells (the decline was roughly linear).

The ends were cut back, 7 bases at V and 4 bases at J, with 13 bases in the middle. CDR3 length: 13 amino acids. Regarding this clonotype: What it recognizes is unknown.

The sequencing sample was made of blood. This TCR was sampled from a woman aged 18-35 years in good health. This chain joins TRBV12-3 or TRBV12-4 and TRBJ1-2; D unresolved. The CDR3 bases are TGTGCCAGCACCCGGACGGAGTTCTATGGCTACACCTTC. Its translation: CASTRTEFYGYTF.